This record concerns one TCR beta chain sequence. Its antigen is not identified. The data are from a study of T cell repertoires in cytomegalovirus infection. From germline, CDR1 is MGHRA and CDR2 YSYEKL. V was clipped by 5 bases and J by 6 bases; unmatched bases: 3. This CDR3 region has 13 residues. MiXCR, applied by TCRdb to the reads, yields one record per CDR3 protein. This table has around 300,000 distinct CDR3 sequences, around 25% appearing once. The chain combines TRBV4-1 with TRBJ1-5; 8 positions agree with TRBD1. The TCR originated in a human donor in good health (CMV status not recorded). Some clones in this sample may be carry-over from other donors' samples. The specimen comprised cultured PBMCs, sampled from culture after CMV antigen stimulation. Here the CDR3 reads CASSWTGSQPQHF. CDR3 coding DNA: TGCGCCAGCAGCTGGACAGGGAGTCAGCCCCAGCATTTT.